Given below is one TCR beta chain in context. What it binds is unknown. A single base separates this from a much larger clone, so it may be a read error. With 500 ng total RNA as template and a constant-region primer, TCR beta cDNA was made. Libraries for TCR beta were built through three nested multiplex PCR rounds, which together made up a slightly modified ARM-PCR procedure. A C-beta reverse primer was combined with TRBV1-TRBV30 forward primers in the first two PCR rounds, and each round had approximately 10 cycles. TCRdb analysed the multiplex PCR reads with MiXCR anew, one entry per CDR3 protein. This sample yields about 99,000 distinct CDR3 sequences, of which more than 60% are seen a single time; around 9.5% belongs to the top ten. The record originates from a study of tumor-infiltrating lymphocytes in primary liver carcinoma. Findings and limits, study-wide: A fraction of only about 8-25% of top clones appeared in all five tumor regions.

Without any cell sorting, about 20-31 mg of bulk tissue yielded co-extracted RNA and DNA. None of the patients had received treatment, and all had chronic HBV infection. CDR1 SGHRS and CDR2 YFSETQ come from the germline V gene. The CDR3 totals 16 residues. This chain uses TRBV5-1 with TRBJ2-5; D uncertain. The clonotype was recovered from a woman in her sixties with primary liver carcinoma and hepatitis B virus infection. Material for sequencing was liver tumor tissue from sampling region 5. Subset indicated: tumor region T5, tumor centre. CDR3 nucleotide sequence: TGCGCCAGCAACTTGGCCGCGAACGATGGTGGAGAGACCCAGTACTTC. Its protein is CASNLAANDGGETQYF.